These T cell receptor beta chains were read from a single sample in a study of T cells in Graves' hyperthyroidism and ophthalmopathy. TCRdb fed the multiplex PCR reads into MiXCR, producing one record per CDR3 protein. The sample holds hundreds of thousands of distinct CDR3 sequences, 20% to 30% seen once. Input material: blood. The receptors come from a middle-aged man with Graves' hyperthyroidism that later progressed to Graves' ophthalmopathy. Each CDR3 is given without its conserved first and last residue.

CDR3 protein	J gene	V gene
ASSSSRRLQGVHGYT	TRBJ1-2	TRBV27
ASSSGGAGELF	TRBJ2-2	TRBV9
ASSYGDRVTGELF	TRBJ2-2	TRBV6-2/TRBV6-3
ASSLDMGGLFRQMDGYT	TRBJ1-2	TRBV11-2
ASSLSIGRGVTEAF	TRBJ1-1	TRBV27
ASTQAGPQGTQY	TRBJ2-5	TRBV6-1
ASSPRGDYQGNTIY	TRBJ1-3	TRBV11-2
ASSHGPPTSGFSYEQY	TRBJ2-7	TRBV7-3
ASSLDWTSGSDEQY	TRBJ2-7	TRBV11-2
ASSLGQGAYEQY	TRBJ2-7	TRBV11-2
ASSLGAGDFQETQY	TRBJ2-5	TRBV7-9
ASSLTGRAKNIQY	TRBJ2-4	TRBV28
SVEVGLGPNTGELF	TRBJ2-2	TRBV29-1
ASSPGPSNTEAF	TRBJ1-1	TRBV5-1
SVEGGGELF	TRBJ2-2	TRBV29-1
ASRPGQGKYEQY	TRBJ2-7	TRBV5-1
ASSIGPNTEAF	TRBJ1-1	TRBV19
ASSFEQNTGELF	TRBJ2-2	TRBV11-2
ASSLREDYEQY	TRBJ2-7	TRBV5-4
ASSPTGGGHGYT	TRBJ1-2	TRBV12-3/TRBV12-4
SAKPGLQETQY	TRBJ2-5	TRBV20-1
SAVPTEHTEAF	TRBJ1-1	TRBV20-1
ASSLGLAGVNTGELF	TRBJ2-2	TRBV13
ASSPGVHRNYGYT	TRBJ1-2	TRBV7-2
ASSQAGSEQY	TRBJ2-7	TRBV4-2
ASRHRTAMNTEAF	TRBJ1-1	TRBV5-1
AITDQGLYGYT	TRBJ1-2	TRBV10-3
ASSEGLAGIHLTGELF	TRBJ2-2	TRBV13
ASSLVGRSGELF	TRBJ2-2	TRBV7-2
ASSLGRFRSGPSSDGAF	TRBJ1-1	TRBV5-1
ASSRPDRDRQETQY	TRBJ2-5	TRBV3-1
ASSDSWGVNYEQY	TRBJ2-7	TRBV6-4
ASTMDYTYEQY	TRBJ2-7	TRBV12-3/TRBV12-4
ASSWRVTAEAF	TRBJ1-1	TRBV28
ASSRLVQETQY	TRBJ2-5	TRBV7-3
ASSIDHEQY	TRBJ2-7	TRBV19
ASSAQGYSYEQY	TRBJ2-7	TRBV7-3
SASFGHGSTEAF	TRBJ1-1	TRBV20-1
ASRFGQGRGYT	TRBJ1-2	TRBV7-2
ASNILSRRTNTEAF	TRBJ1-1	TRBV11-1
ASSKTGQGYYPYEQY	TRBJ2-7	TRBV11-1
ASSLLSASTNSPLH	TRBJ1-6	TRBV7-2
ASSEYRSYSYEQY	TRBJ2-7	TRBV6-1
ASSPGQPPLH	TRBJ1-6	TRBV12-3/TRBV12-4
ASSLEGTANTEAF	TRBJ1-1	TRBV5-1
SARGGTSGRDQETQY	TRBJ2-5	TRBV20-1
ASSYAGAGYEQY	TRBJ2-7	TRBV12-3/TRBV12-4
SVRTSKDPPGELF	TRBJ2-2	TRBV29-1
ASSPRRQVNTEAF	TRBJ1-1	TRBV7-9
ASSQLQGAPGYGYT	TRBJ1-2	TRBV6-1